What follows are 17 T cell receptor beta chains derived from one specimen sequenced in a study of blood T cell repertoires in COVID-19. Sequencing used immunoSEQ multiplex PCR; TCRdb keeps in-frame clones, though not all of them. The table lists almost 250,000 clones, 70% to 90% of them singletons, with over 7.5% in the top ten. The sample consisted of PBMCs or T cells enriched from blood (not recorded which). The receptors here all came from a woman between 50 and 59 years old with acute COVID-19.

The rearrangement uses TRBV10-3 and TRBJ1-2; 7 positions match TRBD1. J was trimmed by 8 bases and V by 4 bases; bases with no gene match: 7. Per the germline V gene, CDR1 is ENHRY and CDR2 is SYGVKD. This CDR3 region has 13 residues. CDR3 sequence (DNA): TGTGCCATCAGTGTCGAGGGGGCAAGGGGCTACACCTTC. It specifies CAISVEGARGYTF.

This clone was detected once. The chain recombines TRBV7-3 with TRBJ2-2; D gene uncertain. CDR1 is SGHTA and CDR2 is FQGTGA in the germline V gene. The CDR3 is 15 amino acids. Trimming removed 2 bases at V and 4 bases at J, with 11 bases between. CDR3 in DNA: TGTGCCAGCAGCTTAGGGCAACCCGGCACCGGGGAGCTGTTTTTT. Encoded protein: CASSLGQPGTGELFF. The full variable domain, its missing parts supplied by reference TRBV7-3 and TRBJ2-2, is GAGVSQTPSNKVTEKGKYVELRCDPISGHTALYWYRQSLGQGPEFLIYFQGTGAADDSGLPNDRFFAVRPEGSVSTLKIQRTERGDSAVYLCASSLGQPGTGELFFGEGSRLTVL.

This sequence joins TRBV12-3 or TRBV12-4 and TRBJ2-7; possibly TRBD1 for D (6 bases). CDR3 length: 12 amino acids. Trimming cost V 2 bases and J 6 bases, with 8 bases left between them. The CDR3 reads CASSLFRGEQYF. CDR3 in DNA: TGTGCCAGCAGTTTATTCAGGGGCGAGCAGTACTTC.

The gene calls are TRBV18 and TRBJ2-2; D is possibly TRBD1 (5 bases). V lost 3 bases and J lost 7, with 12 bases in between. This CDR3 is 14 amino acids long. Germline CDR1 and CDR2: KGHSH and LQKENI. The CDR3 DNA is TGTGCCAGCTCACCGCCCAGGGCCAGCGGGGAGCTGTTTTTT. Translated: CASSPPRASGELFF.

This clone showed up just a few times. V is TRBV30 and J is TRBJ1-5; D gene ambiguous. Germline V gene data show CDR1 as GTSNPN and CDR2 as SVGIG (reference sequence). The V end was cut by 7 bases, the J end by 7 bases, with 17 bases between. CDR3 size: 13 residues. This CDR3 is CAYRGKGDQPQHF. The DNA of the CDR3 is TGTGCCTACCGAGGGAAGGGCGACCAGCCCCAGCATTTT.

This rearrangement joins TRBV19 to TRBJ1-2; TRBD1 aligns across 9 bases. Germline values: CDR1 LNHDA, CDR2 SQIVND (reference sequence). This CDR3 contains 15 residues. Unmatched junction bases numbered 5, after V lost 5 bases and J lost 1 base. CDR3 sequence (DNA): TGTGCCAGTAGTGGGGGGACAGGGAGTAACTATGGCTACACCTTC. It is translated as CASSGGTGSNYGYTF.

Points on this clone: Different DNA sequences within this sample yield the same CDR3. V and J are TRBV6-2 or TRBV6-3 and TRBJ1-1; D is ambiguous. The CDR3 length is 15 residues. The V end lost 2 bases, the J end lost 1 base, and 11 bases lay between the germline ends. Per germline, CDR1 MNHEY and CDR2 SVGEGT. CDR3 residues: CASSYGQPGNTEAFF. CDR3 nucleotides: TGTGCCAGCAGTTACGGGCAGCCAGGGAACACTGAAGCTTTCTTT.

This clone has just one count. J is TRBJ1-3 and V is TRBV7-2, with unresolved D. The CDR3 is 16 residues long. Trimming cost V 0 bases and J 3 bases, with 12 bases left between them. Germline V gene lookup returns CDR1 SGHTA and CDR2 FQGNSA. The CDR3 DNA follows: TGTGCCAGCAGCTTAGCGAGTCCGCAATTTGGAAACACCATATATTTT. As protein: CASSLASPQFGNTIYF. Full variable domain (outside the CDR3, taken from reference TRBV7-2 and TRBJ1-3): GAGVSQSPSNKVTEKGKDVELRCDPISGHTALYWYRQSLGQGLEFLIYFQGNSAPDKSGLPSDRFSAERTGGSVSTLTIQRTQQEDSAVYLCASSLASPQFGNTIYFGEGSWLTVV.

The genes are TRBV30 and TRBJ1-3; no firm D call. The germline gives CDR1 GTSNPN, CDR2 SVGIG (reference sequence). V was clipped by 4 bases and J by 0 bases, with 10 bases between them. The CDR3 sequence is 14 residues long. For the CDR3, the DNA is TGTGCCTGGACCCAACAGCACTCTGGAAACACCATATATTTT. It yields the protein CAWTQQHSGNTIYF.

The CDR3 loop is CASSSKGRGWSNQPQHF. The CDR3 bases are TGTGCCAGCAGTTCAAAAGGGCGGGGGTGGAGCAATCAGCCCCAGCATTTT. This rearrangement joins TRBV27 to TRBJ1-5; tentatively, D is TRBD1 (5 bases). The V and J ends lost 4 bases and 1 base respectively, with 17 bases between them. Germline V lookup: CDR1 MNHEY, CDR2 SMNVEV (reference sequence). The CDR3 is 17 amino acids.

This clone was observed a single time. The V call is TRBV6-6, the J call TRBJ2-7; D is perhaps TRBD2 (5 bases). There are 12 residues in the CDR3. Germline V gene sequence: CDR1 MNHNY, CDR2 SVGAGI (reference sequence). Trimming shortened V by 8 bases and J by 6 bases, and 14 bases separated the two germline ends. The CDR3 is CASGKGVGEQYF. DNA of the CDR3: TGTGCCAGCGGTAAGGGAGTGGGCGAGCAGTACTTC.

This chain connects TRBV2 to TRBJ2-4; 8 bases map to TRBD2. In germline, CDR1 is SNHLY, CDR2 FYNNEI. Trimming took 2 bases from V and 0 from J; bases not matched to a gene: 9. This CDR3 contains 18 residues. CDR3 DNA: TGTGCCAGCAGTGAAAAGGCGGGGGGCCCACTAGCCAAAAACATTCAGTACTTC. Encoded protein: CASSEKAGGPLAKNIQYF.

V gene TRBV28 combines with J gene TRBJ1-4, with D uncertain. Trimming pared 4 bases from V and 0 bases from J, leaving 9 bases between. This CDR3 has 15 amino acids. The germline V gene encodes CDR1 MDHEN and CDR2 SYDVKM. Written as DNA, the CDR3 is TGTGCCAGCAGTTCCGAGGGTGCAACTAATGAAAAACTGTTTTTT. Its protein product is CASSSEGATNEKLFF.

The J gene is TRBJ2-1, the V gene TRBV7-9; the D gene is possibly TRBD1 (5 bases). The CDR3 has 16 residues. Trimming stripped 3 bases from V and 8 bases from J, with 20 bases between. Germline V CDR1 and CDR2: SEHNR, FQNEAQ (reference sequence). The CDR3 DNA sequence: TGTGCCAGCAGCTTGCAGACGACAGCGTTGCGCGATGAGCAGTTCTTC. Its translation: CASSLQTTALRDEQFF.

The gene calls are TRBV27 and TRBJ2-1; weak D call: TRBD1 (6 bases). Looked up from germline, CDR1 is MNHEY and CDR2 is SMNVEV (reference sequence). This CDR3 region has 15 residues. The V end lost 5 bases, the J end lost 4 bases, and 15 bases lay between the germline ends. The CDR3, as DNA: TGTGCCAGCAGTGGGGGACACCAACCTTACAATGAGCAGTTCTTC. Translated, it gives CASSGGHQPYNEQFF.

This clone was seen only once. The rearrangement uses TRBV4-1 and TRBJ2-5; D not resolved. Germline-derived CDR1 and CDR2 are MGHRA and YSYEKL. The CDR3 sequence is 16 residues long. V lost 0 bases and J 5 bases, leaving 16 bases between the germline ends. The CDR3 DNA sequence: TGCGCCAGCAGCCAAGATCTAGGAGCGCTATGGGAGACCCAGTACTTC. Translating it yields CASSQDLGALWETQYF.

This chain uses TRBV2 with TRBJ1-2; 10 bases align to TRBD1. The CDR3 is 15 residues long. V dropped 5 bases and J dropped 2; count of bases not matched to a gene: 5. The germline V gene has CDR1 SNHLY and CDR2 FYNNEI. The CDR3 sequence: CASSWDRGMNYGYTF. The CDR3 DNA reads TGTGCCAGCAGTTGGGACAGGGGAATGAACTATGGCTACACCTTC. Supplemented by reference TRBV2 and TRBJ1-2, the full variable domain reads EPEVTQTPSHQVTQMGQEVILRCVPISNHLYFYWYRQILGQKVEFLVSFYNNEISEKSEIFDDQFSVERPDGSNFTLKIRSTKLEDSAMYFCASSWDRGMNYGYTFGSGTRLTVV.